The 20 T cell receptor beta chains reported below all come from one sample, sequenced in a study of blood T cell repertoires in COVID-19. This table comes from immunoSEQ multiplex PCR, and its TCRdb copy is limited to in-frame clones, with some not included. The data hold over 140,000 clones, with roughly 80% observed a single time. The sequenced sample consisted of peripheral blood. These receptors were collected from a woman aged 60-70 years with acute or convalescent COVID-19.

This chain connects TRBV30 to TRBJ1-5; D uncertain. Germline V gene sequence: CDR1 GTSNPN, CDR2 SVGIG (reference sequence). V was clipped by 1 base and J by 10 bases, with 17 bases between them. The CDR3 is 14 amino acids. DNA for the CDR3: TGTGCCTGGAGTGGAGAGGCCCGCAATTATCCCCAGCATTTT. Protein product: CAWSGEARNYPQHF. Full variable domain (rest looked up from reference TRBV30 and TRBJ1-5): SQTIHQWPATLVQPVGSPLSLECTVEGTSNPNLYWYRQAAGRGLQLLFYSVGIGQISSEVPQNLSASRPQDRQFILSSKKLLLSDSGFYLCAWSGEARNYPQHFGDGTRLSIL.

The gene calls are TRBV9 and TRBJ1-2, with D perhaps matching TRBD1 (6 bases). This CDR3 region has 14 residues. Deletions cut 4 bases from V and 0 bases from J, with 10 bases between. The germline V gene encodes CDR1 SGDLS and CDR2 YYNGEE. The CDR3 nucleotides read TGTGCCAGCAGCCCGACAGGAGCTAACTATGGCTACACCTTC. Protein product: CASSPTGANYGYTF.

The chain employs TRBV20-1 and TRBJ1-1, with D perhaps TRBD1 (6 bases). This CDR3 region has 13 residues. V lost 3 bases to trimming and J lost 3 bases, with 11 bases between them. Germline-derived CDR1 and CDR2 are DFQATT and SNEGSKA (reference sequence). CDR3 nucleotide sequence: TGCAGTGCTAGTCGGGGGGCGGACACTGAAGCTTTCTTT. Its translation is CSASRGADTEAFF.

In its sample, this clone was seen once. This sequence joins TRBV4-1 and TRBJ2-3; perhaps TRBD2 as D (5 bases). Germline CDR1 is MGHRA and CDR2 is YSYEKL. V was pared by 0 bases and J by 0 bases, with 16 bases between. This CDR3 is 18 amino acids long. CDR3 sequence reads: CASSQDRSASPSTDTQYF. CDR3 sequence (DNA): TGCGCCAGCAGCCAAGATCGGTCGGCTAGCCCTAGCACAGATACGCAGTATTTT.

The V call is TRBV7-8, the J call TRBJ1-5; no clear D. The CDR3 has 17 residues. V was pared by 4 bases and J by 5 bases, with 21 bases between. CDR1 and CDR2 (germline): SGHVS, FQNEAQ. CDR3 DNA sequence: TGTGCCAGCAGCTGGGCACGTCGAATCGGTGTTTATCAGCCCCAGCATTTT. Encoded protein: CASSWARRIGVYQPQHF.

This clone is a singleton in its sample. V and J are TRBV9 and TRBJ2-1; TRBD2 aligns across 9 bases. The V gene end was trimmed by 2 bases and the J gene end by 5 bases; junction bases not matched to a gene: 2. The CDR3 loop spans 14 amino acids. Germline CDR1 reads SGDLS; CDR2 reads YYNGEE. The CDR3 here is CASSVIAGDNEQFF. The CDR3 nucleotides read TGTGCCAGCAGCGTTATAGCGGGAGACAATGAGCAGTTCTTC.

The sample holds one count of this clone. V and J are TRBV30 and TRBJ1-3, with 7 bases matching TRBD1. Germline CDR1 and CDR2: GTSNPN and SVGIG (reference sequence). The CDR3 runs 14 residues. With 4 bases clipped from V and 2 bases from J, the junction kept 5 bases outside the gene matches. The CDR3 here is CAWNRGNAGNTIYF. DNA for the CDR3: TGTGCCTGGAACAGGGGCAATGCTGGAAACACCATATATTTT.

The rearrangement uses TRBV7-2 and TRBJ1-4; 8 bases map to TRBD1. The V and J ends lost 2 bases and 4 bases, in that order; junction bases with no gene match: 9. Germline-derived CDR1 and CDR2 are SGHTA and FQGNSA. The CDR3 sequence is 17 residues long. The CDR3 sequence: CASSLTLDRGFNEKLFF. DNA of the CDR3: TGTGCCAGCAGCTTAACCCTCGACAGGGGCTTTAATGAAAAACTGTTTTTT.

This chain connects TRBV7-8 to TRBJ1-5; TRBD1 might be the D (5 bases). This CDR3 contains 15 residues. V shed 5 bases and J shed 3 bases, with 14 bases lying between them. Germline CDR1 and CDR2: SGHVS and FQNEAQ. The CDR3 spells CASSRPGLNNQPQHF. Here the CDR3 DNA reads TGTGCCAGCAGCCGACCGGGACTCAACAATCAGCCCCAGCATTTT.

CDR3 bases: TGTGCCAGAAGCTTGGGGCGGGGCCCCTCCTACAATGAGCAGTTCTTC. Amino acids: CARSLGRGPSYNEQFF. This sequence joins TRBV5-3 and TRBJ2-1; D is possibly TRBD2 (6 bases). TRBV5-3 is flagged as an ORF with uncertain function. This CDR3 is 16 amino acids long. V lost 0 bases and J lost 0, with 10 bases in between.

The V call is TRBV9, the J call TRBJ2-2, with D unresolved. From germline, CDR1 is SGDLS and CDR2 YYNGEE. Between the trimmed V and J ends, which lost 0 bases and 5 bases, there was a span of 8 bases. This CDR3 spans 14 amino acids. The DNA of the CDR3 is TGTGCCAGCAGCGTAGTCCTAGAAACCGGGGAGCTGTTTTTT. Protein product: CASSVVLETGELFF.

This chain connects TRBV4-3 to TRBJ1-6; D call uncertain. Trimming took off 1 base at V and 10 bases at J, with 14 bases between the two ends. Per the germline V gene, CDR1 is LGHNA and CDR2 is YSLEER. The CDR3 loop spans 15 amino acids. The CDR3 DNA reads TGCGCCAGCAGCCAAGCTTTTCTCGCGGAATCACCCCTCCACTTT. Translating it yields CASSQAFLAESPLHF.

The CDR3 region is CASSYRVGASGNTIYF. Here the CDR3 DNA reads TGTGCCAGCAGTTACAGGGTGGGGGCTTCTGGAAACACCATATATTTT. V and J are TRBV6-5 and TRBJ1-3; D perhaps matches TRBD1 (6 bases). With 2 bases removed from V and 1 base from J, the gap between germline ends came to 12 bases. CDR1 is MNHEY, CDR2 SVGAGI, per germline. This CDR3 region has 16 residues.

This clone showed up just a few times. This chain uses TRBV7-2 with TRBJ1-2; 8 bases are shared with TRBD1. The germline CDR1 and CDR2 sequences are SGHTA and FQGNSA. CDR3 length equals 18 residues. V gave up 2 bases and J gave up 0 bases; unmatched junction bases: 11. Here the CDR3 DNA reads TGTGCCAGCAGCTTATACATGTACTTGACAGGGGCTAACTATGGCTACACCTTC. Amino acids: CASSLYMYLTGANYGYTF.

V gene TRBV6-1 combines with J gene TRBJ2-1; unclear D gene. The CDR3 contains 14 residues. V shed 1 base and J shed 7 bases, with 11 bases lying between them. Germline V lookup: CDR1 MNHNS, CDR2 SASEGT. CDR3 DNA: TGTGCCAGCAGTGAAGACCGAGTCAGGAATGAGCAGTTCTTC. It codes for CASSEDRVRNEQFF.

V usage is TRBV5-4 and J usage is TRBJ1-2, with 8 bases matching TRBD1. V shed 1 base, J shed 4 bases, and the junction held 9 bases outside the gene matches. The CDR3 is 16 amino acids. Germline assignment: CDR1 SGHNT and CDR2 YYREEE (reference sequence). CDR3 nucleotide sequence: TGTGCCAGCAGCTTGCCGGGACAGGAGTTGGCCTATGGCTACACCTTC. Translated: CASSLPGQELAYGYTF.

The chain combines TRBV28 with TRBJ2-2, with TRBD1 as a possible D gene (6 bases). V gave up 4 bases and J gave up 2 bases, with 17 bases separating them. The germline V gene encodes CDR1 MDHEN and CDR2 SYDVKM. The CDR3 is 17 amino acids. This CDR3 is CASSSQGSSPNTGELFF. The CDR3 region has the DNA TGTGCCAGCAGTTCTCAGGGGTCTAGTCCCAACACCGGGGAGCTGTTTTTT.

This sequence joins TRBV19 and TRBJ2-2; possibly TRBD1 for D (5 bases). The CDR3 length is 15 residues. The V and J ends lost 2 bases and 6 bases respectively, with 13 bases between them. Germline-derived CDR1 and CDR2 are LNHDA and SQIVND (reference sequence). CDR3 in amino acids: CASSISRATAGELFF. The CDR3 region has the DNA TGTGCCAGTAGTATATCCAGGGCCACCGCCGGGGAGCTGTTTTTT.

This rearrangement joins TRBV25-1 to TRBJ1-4; 7 nucleotides agree with TRBD1. The V gene's germline CDR1 is MGHDK and CDR2 SYGVNS. The CDR3 extends over 16 amino acids. V shed 3 bases, J shed 5 bases, and the junction held 9 bases outside the gene matches. CDR3 in amino acids: CASSDQRQGRNEKLFF. CDR3 sequence (DNA): TGTGCCAGCAGTGACCAAAGACAGGGACGAAATGAAAAACTGTTTTTT.

The genes are TRBV4-1 and TRBJ1-1; D is unresolved. The ends were cut back, 1 base at V and 1 base at J, with 7 bases in the middle. Germline V lookup: CDR1 MGHRA, CDR2 YSYEKL. CDR3 size: 14 residues. The CDR3 coding sequence is TGCGCCAGCAGCCAAGCAGGAGGGAACACTGAAGCTTTCTTT. Residues: CASSQAGGNTEAFF.